Listed below are T cell receptor beta chains from one sample, sequenced in a study of Ad26.COV2.S vaccination and SARS-CoV-2 variants. Profiling relied on immunoSEQ multiplex PCR, and the TCRdb table lists in-frame clones only, not all of them. The repertoire holds 300,000 to 350,000 clones, with about 87% as singletons. Sequenced here: peripheral blood, sampled in a trial of Ad26.COV2.S vaccine versus placebo. These receptors originate from a person aged 18-65 years who received the Ad26.COV2.S COVID-19 vaccine or a placebo. CDR3s include the opening cysteine and the closing phenylalanine or tryptophan. Each record gives: D gene, V gene, J gene, clone size, CDR3 protein, CDR3 DNA. The D gene is left open where the match is weak. Size is omitted from some rows. Given values are once, few, many or a class for expanded clones.

D: TRBD1
V: TRBV7-2
J: TRBJ1-2
size: once
CDR3: CASSFPGTERGYTF
DNA: TGTGCCAGCAGCTTTCCCGGGACAGAGAGGGGCTACACCTTC

D: NA
V: TRBV12-3/TRBV12-4
J: TRBJ1-1
size: NA
CDR3: CASRKGPGFAFF
DNA: TGTGCCAGCAGAAAGGGACCGGGCTTTGCTTTCTTT

D: NA
V: TRBV21-1
J: TRBJ1-5
size: NA
CDR3: CASSKSRIYSNQPQHF
DNA: TGTGCCAGCAGCAAAAGTCGGATTTATAGCAATCAGCCCCAGCATTTT

D: NA
V: TRBV6-5
J: TRBJ2-7
size: NA
CDR3: CASRDVRLNSYEQYF
DNA: TGTGCCAGCAGGGACGTGAGACTCAACTCCTACGAGCAGTACTTC

D: NA
V: TRBV18
J: TRBJ2-5
size: NA
CDR3: CASSPPWEAKRGETQYF
DNA: TGTGCCAGCTCACCACCGTGGGAGGCTAAAAGAGGAGAGACCCAGTACTTC

D: TRBD2
V: TRBV11-2
J: TRBJ2-5
size: NA
CDR3: CASSPPAGNQETQYF
DNA: TGTGCCAGCAGCCCACCAGCGGGAAATCAAGAGACCCAGTACTTC

D: TRBD1
V: TRBV28
J: TRBJ1-5
size: NA
CDR3: CASGQGDQPQHF
DNA: TGTGCCAGCGGACAGGGAGATCAGCCCCAGCATTTT

D: NA
V: TRBV4-1
J: TRBJ2-1
size: NA
CDR3: CASSQDFDYSSYNEQFF
DNA: TGCGCCAGCAGCCAAGATTTCGACTATAGCTCCTACAATGAGCAGTTCTTC

D: NA
V: TRBV7-6
J: TRBJ1-1
size: NA
CDR3: CASSLAGNTEAFF
DNA: TGTGCCAGCAGCTTAGCAGGGAACACTGAAGCTTTCTTT

D: NA
V: TRBV3-1/TRBV3-2
J: TRBJ2-1
size: NA
CDR3: CASSQDSSTSTGYNEQFF
DNA: TGTGCCAGCAGCCAAGATAGTAGTACTTCCACGGGATACAATGAGCAGTTCTTC

D: NA
V: TRBV7-2
J: TRBJ2-5
size: few
CDR3: CASSLSRAGETQYF
DNA: TGTGCCAGCAGCTTATCCAGGGCAGGAGAGACCCAGTACTTC

D: NA
V: TRBV7-3
J: TRBJ2-1
size: once
CDR3: CASSLIWQIYNEQFF
DNA: TGTGCCAGCAGCTTAATATGGCAGATATACAATGAGCAGTTCTTC

D: NA
V: TRBV18
J: TRBJ1-1
size: NA
CDR3: CASSLEQGLANTEAFF
DNA: TGTGCCAGCTCACTCGAACAGGGCTTGGCGAACACTGAAGCTTTCTTT

D: NA
V: TRBV30
J: TRBJ1-3
size: NA
CDR3: CAWKGLRGSGNTIYF
DNA: TGTGCCTGGAAAGGCTTGCGAGGCTCTGGAAACACCATATATTTT

D: TRBD2
V: TRBV7-3
J: TRBJ2-3
size: NA
CDR3: CASSLNRWEGNTQYF
DNA: TGTGCCAGCAGCTTAAATCGGTGGGAGGGGAATACGCAGTATTTT

D: NA
V: TRBV7-2
J: TRBJ1-1
size: NA
CDR3: CASSLGQGMNTEAFF
DNA: TGTGCCAGCAGCTTAGGTCAGGGGATGAACACTGAAGCTTTCTTT

D: NA
V: TRBV6-5
J: TRBJ1-1
size: NA
CDR3: CASLTPMNTEAFF
DNA: TGTGCCAGCCTGACGCCTATGAACACTGAAGCTTTCTTT

D: NA
V: TRBV7-2
J: TRBJ2-7
size: NA
CDR3: CASSLAGIGEQYF
DNA: TGTGCCAGCAGCTTAGCCGGGATCGGCGAGCAGTACTTC

D: NA
V: TRBV15
J: TRBJ2-7
size: NA
CDR3: CATSRDQGDYEQYF
DNA: TGTGCCACCAGCAGAGATCAGGGTGACTACGAGCAGTACTTC

D: TRBD1
V: TRBV9
J: TRBJ2-5
size: NA
CDR3: CASTPGQGNVETQYF
DNA: TGTGCCAGCACCCCGGGACAGGGAAATGTAGAGACCCAGTACTTC

D: NA
V: TRBV7-3
J: TRBJ1-1
size: NA
CDR3: CASSLGILNTEAFF
DNA: TGTGCCAGCAGCTTGGGGATCTTGAACACTGAAGCTTTCTTT

D: NA
V: TRBV5-4
J: TRBJ2-3
size: NA
CDR3: CASSSGQSLGWETDTQYF
DNA: TGTGCCAGCAGCTCCGGACAGTCCCTAGGTTGGGAGACAGATACGCAGTATTTT

D: NA
V: TRBV7-7
J: TRBJ2-7
size: NA
CDR3: CASSPGGGGGSYEQYF
DNA: TGTGCTAGCAGCCCAGGGGGAGGTGGGGGCTCCTACGAGCAGTACTTC

D: TRBD2
V: TRBV29-1
J: TRBJ2-4
size: NA
CDR3: CSVASGIESIQYF
DNA: TGCAGCGTTGCTAGCGGGATAGAAAGCATTCAGTACTTC

D: NA
V: TRBV14
J: TRBJ1-2
size: NA
CDR3: CASSQAMGDLDGYTF
DNA: TGTGCCAGCAGCCAAGCTATGGGGGATCTTGATGGCTACACCTTC

D: NA
V: TRBV6-2/TRBV6-3
J: TRBJ1-4
size: few
CDR3: CASSGGGDNEKLFF
DNA: TGTGCCAGCAGTGGAGGGGGTGATAATGAAAAACTGTTTTTT

D: NA
V: TRBV15
J: TRBJ1-2
size: NA
CDR3: CATSKLDTGRVRDGYTF
DNA: TGTGCCACCAGCAAGCTTGATACGGGGAGGGTTAGAGATGGCTACACCTTC

D: NA
V: TRBV4-1
J: TRBJ2-1
size: NA
CDR3: CASSQGLASYNEQFF
DNA: TGCGCCAGCAGCCAAGGTTTGGCGTCCTACAATGAGCAGTTCTTC

D: NA
V: TRBV13
J: TRBJ1-5
size: NA
CDR3: CASSSQGYSNQPQHF
DNA: TGTGCCAGCAGCTCACAGGGTTATAGCAATCAGCCCCAGCATTTT

D: NA
V: TRBV9
J: TRBJ2-1
size: NA
CDR3: CASSAVRDDNEQFF
DNA: TGTGCCAGCAGTGCTGTCCGGGACGACAATGAGCAGTTCTTC

D: NA
V: TRBV18
J: TRBJ1-4
size: NA
CDR3: CASSPRRGSNEKLFF
DNA: TGTGCCAGCTCACCCCGACGGGGATCGAATGAAAAACTGTTTTTT

D: TRBD1
V: TRBV30
J: TRBJ2-5
size: NA
CDR3: CAWRRTGRETQYF
DNA: TGTGCCTGGAGAAGGACAGGGCGGGAGACCCAGTACTTC

D: TRBD1
V: TRBV7-9
J: TRBJ2-5
size: NA
CDR3: CASSFPPSGTAQETQYF
DNA: TGTGCCAGCAGCTTTCCCCCCTCCGGGACAGCCCAAGAGACCCAGTACTTC

D: TRBD1
V: TRBV12-3/TRBV12-4
J: TRBJ1-2
size: NA
CDR3: CASGRDRVYGYTF
DNA: TGTGCCAGCGGCCGGGACAGGGTCTATGGCTACACCTTC

D: NA
V: TRBV29-1
J: TRBJ1-1
size: many
CDR3: CSVTGNLNTEAFF
DNA: TGCAGCGTGACAGGAAATCTGAACACTGAAGCTTTCTTT

D: NA
V: TRBV19
J: TRBJ1-5
size: NA
CDR3: CASKEVYSNQPQHF
DNA: TGTGCCAGTAAGGAAGTATATAGCAATCAGCCCCAGCATTTT

D: NA
V: TRBV7-8
J: TRBJ1-5
size: NA
CDR3: CASTTLRTRGTQPQHF
DNA: TGTGCCAGCACCACTTTGAGGACCAGAGGGACTCAGCCCCAGCATTTT

D: NA
V: TRBV7-3
J: TRBJ2-7
size: NA
CDR3: CASSSQDGRSYEQYF
DNA: TGTGCCAGCAGCTCCCAGGACGGACGCTCCTACGAGCAGTACTTC

D: TRBD1
V: TRBV28
J: TRBJ1-1
size: NA
CDR3: CASRIGTGAGNTEAFF
DNA: TGTGCCAGCAGAATAGGGACAGGGGCGGGGAACACTGAAGCTTTCTTT

D: TRBD2
V: TRBV9
J: TRBJ2-1
size: NA
CDR3: CASSVDSGGEEQFF
DNA: TGTGCCAGCAGCGTAGACAGCGGGGGGGAAGAGCAGTTCTTC

D: NA
V: TRBV6-5
J: TRBJ2-2
size: NA
CDR3: CASSPTSLGELFF
DNA: TGTGCCAGCAGTCCAACTAGTCTCGGGGAGCTGTTTTTT

D: NA
V: TRBV7-2
J: TRBJ2-1
size: NA
CDR3: CASSLFGNSYNEQFF
DNA: TGTGCCAGCAGCTTATTCGGGAACTCCTACAATGAGCAGTTCTTC

D: NA
V: TRBV7-2
J: TRBJ1-5
size: NA
CDR3: CASSLVGMVSNQPQHF
DNA: TGTGCCAGCAGCTTAGTGGGGATGGTTAGCAATCAGCCCCAGCATTTT

D: NA
V: TRBV27
J: TRBJ1-2
size: NA
CDR3: CASSLSIRGYTF
DNA: TGTGCCAGCAGTTTATCAATTCGGGGCTACACCTTC

D: TRBD1
V: TRBV25-1
J: TRBJ1-4
size: NA
CDR3: CASSDSTRTGGGDEKLFF
DNA: TGTGCCAGCAGTGATTCAACAAGAACAGGGGGTGGCGATGAAAAACTGTTTTTT

D: NA
V: TRBV7-8
J: TRBJ1-3
size: NA
CDR3: CASSPIGDSGNTIYF
DNA: TGTGCCAGCAGCCCCATAGGGGACTCTGGAAACACCATATATTTT

D: NA
V: TRBV27
J: TRBJ1-3
size: NA
CDR3: CASSPHLGNTIYF
DNA: TGTGCCAGCAGTCCTCACCTTGGAAACACCATATATTTT

D: NA
V: TRBV27
J: TRBJ1-5
size: NA
CDR3: CASSLTPGQSPNQPQHF
DNA: TGTGCCAGCAGTCTCACACCGGGGCAGAGCCCTAATCAGCCCCAGCATTTT

D: NA
V: TRBV5-1
J: TRBJ1-4
size: NA
CDR3: CATRRTTNEKLFF
DNA: TGCGCCACCAGACGGACAACTAATGAAAAACTGTTTTTT

D: NA
V: TRBV12-3/TRBV12-4
J: TRBJ1-2
size: NA
CDR3: CASSPSSSGGYTF
DNA: TGTGCCAGCAGTCCATCATCGTCCGGAGGCTACACCTTC

D: NA
V: TRBV10-2
J: TRBJ1-1
size: NA
CDR3: CASSQGVVGNTEAFF
DNA: TGCGCCAGCAGCCAGGGTGTCGTCGGGAACACTGAAGCTTTCTTT

D: NA
V: TRBV29-1
J: TRBJ1-1
size: NA
CDR3: CSVRGKFTEAFF
DNA: TGCAGCGTTCGGGGTAAGTTCACTGAAGCTTTCTTT

D: TRBD2
V: TRBV9
J: TRBJ2-2
size: NA
CDR3: CASSVGGRDTGELFF
DNA: TGTGCCAGCAGCGTCGGGGGGAGGGACACCGGGGAGCTGTTTTTT

D: NA
V: TRBV12-3/TRBV12-4
J: TRBJ1-1
size: NA
CDR3: CASRGGRNTEAFF
DNA: TGTGCCAGCCGGGGGGGCAGGAACACTGAAGCTTTCTTT

D: TRBD2
V: TRBV14
J: TRBJ2-3
size: NA
CDR3: CASSLRQKRREADTQYF
DNA: TGTGCCAGCAGCCTACGACAGAAAAGACGGGAGGCAGATACGCAGTATTTT

D: NA
V: TRBV6-5
J: TRBJ2-5
size: once
CDR3: CASGGISGQETQYF
DNA: TGTGCCAGCGGAGGAATAAGTGGGCAAGAGACCCAGTACTTC

D: TRBD1
V: TRBV5-1
J: TRBJ1-4
size: NA
CDR3: CASSIPSGTEYEKLFF
DNA: TGCGCCAGCAGCATTCCTTCCGGGACAGAATATGAAAAACTGTTTTTT

D: NA
V: TRBV7-2
J: TRBJ1-1
size: NA
CDR3: CASSLVTATEAFF
DNA: TGTGCCAGCAGCTTAGTGACAGCCACAGAAGCTTTCTTT

D: TRBD1
V: TRBV27
J: TRBJ1-5
size: NA
CDR3: CASTETGGNQPQHF
DNA: TGTGCCAGCACCGAAACAGGGGGCAATCAGCCCCAGCATTTT

D: NA
V: TRBV2
J: TRBJ2-5
size: NA
CDR3: CASSENAALQETQYF
DNA: TGTGCCAGCAGTGAAAATGCAGCGTTACAAGAGACCCAGTACTTC